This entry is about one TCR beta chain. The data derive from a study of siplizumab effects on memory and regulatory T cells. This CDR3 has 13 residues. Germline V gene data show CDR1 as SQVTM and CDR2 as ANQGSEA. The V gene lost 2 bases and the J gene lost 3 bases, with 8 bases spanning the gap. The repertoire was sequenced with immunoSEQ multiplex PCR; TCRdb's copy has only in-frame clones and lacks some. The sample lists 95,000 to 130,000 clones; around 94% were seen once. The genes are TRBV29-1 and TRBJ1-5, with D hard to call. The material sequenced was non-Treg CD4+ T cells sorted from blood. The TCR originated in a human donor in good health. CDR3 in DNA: TGCAGCGTTGAATTGTCAGACAATCAGCCCCAGCATTTT. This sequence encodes CSVELSDNQPQHF.